This T cell receptor (beta chain) was observed in a study of cytomegalovirus exposure and HLA in healthy donors (dated by TCRdb to the late 2010s). Background for the entire study: An earlier analysis of 587 of the donors reported approximately 290 Gb of sequence data and 120 million or so unique TCR beta sequences from 190 million or so T cells. The study was designed to test whether signatures of past pathogen exposure could be identified by cataloging public T cell receptors. Typing coverage differed by locus: A, B, C, DRB1 and DQB1 were typed in roughly 629-630 donors, DQA1 in 522, DPA1 in 600 to 610, and DPB1 in just under 480. Among the approximately 400 genotyped donors, 81% belonged to the genetic ancestry cluster associated with self-reported Caucasian donors. Rather than using new phenotypic data, the later analysis identified candidate immune exposures from TCR beta sequences and from how often those sequences occurred across donors. Roughly 300 gigabases of sequencing data and about 92 million unique TCR sequences made up an early release that covered approximately 620 HLA-typed donors. HLA typing included class I and class II loci at four-digit resolution. To predict cytomegalovirus infection status, the study brought together high-throughput TCR immunosequencing, statistical association of individual TCRs with disease status, and machine learning. All discovery cohort repertoires had been generated on a single sequencing platform. A later genetic analysis used genome-wide SNP genotypes for about 65% of the 666 donors, treating that subset as a discovery cohort. Donor age, sex, ethnicity and CMV serostatus were compiled together with the repertoire data. Among about 390 genotyped donors of the cohort, an average of approximately 240,000 unique TCR beta nucleotide sequences were sequenced per donor, roughly 20% of them non-productive. An earlier analysis of a few hundred of the donors applied high-throughput TCR beta sequencing to assess whether each TCR beta V gene segment acted as functional or pseudogenic. Along with the approximately 670-subject first cohort, a separate validation cohort of over a hundred different subjects was used. Because of strong linkage in the cohort, roughly five DR-DQ haplotypes were treated as single units for association and clustering. The T cell repertoires of several hundred subjects were profiled by immunosequencing and related to cytomegalovirus serostatus. In a later analysis, previously published TCR beta repertoires from more than 500 donors were re-analyzed and high-resolution HLA genotyping was added so that TCR occurrence patterns could be studied. Study-level results and caveats: The classifier was reported to diagnose cytomegalovirus status with high specificity and sensitivity in both the original and validation cohorts. A later analysis found that most CMV-associated TCR beta chains appeared HLA-restricted, with HLA associations seemingly driven largely by CMV exposure. V-gene and J-gene trimming of TCR beta chains was associated with a missense DCLRE1C variant in a later genetic analysis, and the association was replicated in an independent cohort. For the cohort, immune exposure information was limited to CMV serostatus. Assigning TCR associations to individual alleles was difficult when HLA alleles, especially DR and DQ, strongly co-occurred. Some IMGT-functional V segments, including TRBV6-2 and TRBV6-3, could not be distinguished by the 87-base-pair reads and were therefore excluded. Broadly in line with IMGT annotations, most TCR beta V segments showed up in productive rearrangements about 90% or about 30% of the time in an earlier analysis of several hundred of the donors. Sequencing depth was assumed to be roughly uniform across donors in the presence/absence analyses, though that assumption may not hold. A later analysis reported that several top co-occurrence clusters appeared linked to parvovirus B19, influenza, CMV and Epstein-Barr virus. In a later analysis, the rate of TCR association differed among HLA loci, with DRB1 alleles having the most associated TCRs and HLA-C alleles having the fewest. While some public TCRs were present in many individuals, most TCR sequences turned up only very rarely across donors. A further reported finding was that TCR beta sequences accurately predicted the HLA-A and HLA-B alleles for most subjects in the first cohort. Linkage disequilibrium might explain the correlated functional status among segregating V segments, but an unknown experimental factor could not be ruled out. A cluster of highly shared sequence variants was judged likely to represent a technical artifact of the sequencing pipeline. The cohort was sequenced for TCR beta chains only, and without alpha or paired-chain data the features that could be detected were limited. Because some donors lacked HLA typing at each locus, the association tests relied only on the typed subset. Approximately 16 rarely observed V segments, including chromosome 9 orphons, were excluded from the earlier analysis of about 610 of the donors because counts were too low. In a later genetic analysis, fewer N-insertions in productive TCRs were reported among donors in an Asian-associated ancestry cluster than the roughly 700-donor mean. A later analysis associated 16,951 TCR beta sequences with specific HLA alleles at a false discovery rate of 0.05. The authors suggested that the approach could potentially be extended to other disease states and immunological phenotypes. A total of fewer than 200 TCR beta chains were listed by the study as associated with cytomegalovirus. In a later analysis, HLA-associated TCR beta chains showed more clonal expansion and lower generation probabilities than non-associated chains that were equally common. In vitro tests confirmed that a few of the cytomegalovirus-associated TCR beta chains recognize cytomegalovirus antigens.

This clone has a single count. No antigen is known for it. Per-base qualities were not stored, and no clone one base away is much larger. Distinct nucleotide sequences in the sample also encode this CDR3. The cohort consisted of hundreds of healthy bone marrow donors. Cohort members were all nominally healthy when sampled, although unrecorded immune exposures were likely present. The donor tested CMV seronegative and was one of the 352 seronegative cohort members. A peripheral blood sample was collected from each donor, and TCR beta sequencing was performed on peripheral blood mononuclear cells. Genomic DNA extraction from the blood cell samples was performed with the Qiagen DNeasy Blood Extraction Kit. The CDR3 starts with the cysteine, ends with the phenylalanine, and has 14 residues. Kept here is only the CDR3 DNA, which spans 42 bases and is read in frame from base 1. The CDR1 and CDR2 encoded by the germline V gene are SGHRS and YFSETQ. A distance of 6 bases separates the germline ends of V and J, which lose 2 bases and 1 base respectively.

Library generation was performed with the immunoSEQ multiplex PCR assay. For the multiplex PCR, a mixture combining 60 forward primers for TCR Vbeta segments and 13 reverse primers for TCR Jbeta segments was used. The CDR3 region of rearranged TCR beta genes was amplified from genomic DNA by a multiplex PCR assay. The amplified TCR beta libraries were sequenced on the Illumina HiSeq System as 87-base-pair reads. Turning to the authors' computational methods: A later analysis counted 65 million to 90 million unique TCR beta chains across the approximately 700 repertoires, and 9.5 million to 11 million of these chains were shared by at least two donors. Raw reads were error-corrected and collapsed into unique sequences by a nearest-neighbor algorithm in which closely related sequences were merged to remove PCR and sequencing errors. CDR3 sequences were aligned to IMGT reference sequences to assign V, D and J gene segments. For a sequence to be retained, a match of at least six nucleotides to both a V gene segment and a J gene segment was required. Rearrangements were classified as productive when the CDR3 lacked stop codons and remained in frame with V and J, and all other rearrangements were classified as non-productive. CDR3 was defined by IMGT convention, running from the second conserved V-encoded cysteine to the conserved J-encoded phenylalanine. Sequences without an unambiguous match to a single V gene segment were excluded from the earlier analysis of a few hundred of the donors. In an earlier analysis of approximately 590 of the donors, V segments were called functional above 56.7% productive rearrangements and were called segregating when the between-donor standard deviation exceeded 5%. To diagnose cytomegalovirus status from the catalog of TCR beta chain sequences, a statistical classification framework was built. V and J gene assignment, in a later analysis, came from comparing TCR nucleotide sequences with IMGT/GENE-DB human TR gene sequences. A later analysis assigned CDR3 sequences and most-parsimonious VDJ recombination scenarios with the TCRdist pipeline. In a later analysis, each TCR beta chain was defined by its CDR3 amino acid sequence together with its V-gene family, and reads without a unique V-gene family were excluded. As a way to deal with suspected cross-contamination and a sequencing artifact, a later analysis dropped nearly 600 nucleotide sequences that were highly shared and had low generation probability. In a later analysis, a clonal expansion index for each public chain was calculated from normalized within-repertoire ranks of inferred template counts. In a later analysis, generation probabilities were computed using a VDJ recombination model fitted to out-of-frame rearrangements, and the results were checked against IGoR. A later analysis scored TCR-TCR, TCR-HLA and TCR-CMV co-occurrence with hypergeometric tests, applying a repertoire-size bias correction to TCR pairs. To estimate false discovery rates, a later analysis permuted the HLA or CMV assignments 20 times. In a later analysis, co-occurring TCRs were grouped with DBSCAN, and TCRdist sequence similarity was added when clustering was performed within HLA-allele-positive subsets. For co-occurrence clustering, repertoires with fewer than 30,000 or more than 120,000 public chains were excluded, along with five repertoires with anomalous nucleotide sharing. TCRdb took this table from immuneACCESS and kept in-frame rearrangements with V and J called. Such tables lack part of the clones; where checked against another copy, unresolved V genes explain under half of the gap, and the rest is unexplained. The V and J calls and clone size were taken over from that table, and D and trimming were inferred from the DNA. The sample yields roughly 50,000 clones; 82% were counted once. The ten largest make up approximately 3% of the sample.

Sequencing was carried out using PBMCs. This receptor was obtained from a woman younger than 30 in good health and CMV-seronegative. The chain is made from TRBV5-1 and TRBJ2-2; the D gene is not confidently resolved. The DNA reads TGCGCCAGCAGCTTACCAGGGAACACCGGGGAGCTGTTTTTT. It codes for CASSLPGNTGELFF.